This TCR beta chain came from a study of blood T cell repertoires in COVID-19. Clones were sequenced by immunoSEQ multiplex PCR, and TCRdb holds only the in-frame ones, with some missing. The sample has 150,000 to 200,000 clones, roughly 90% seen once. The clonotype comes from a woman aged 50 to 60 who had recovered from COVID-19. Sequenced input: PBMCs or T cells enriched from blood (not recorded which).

CDR3 in DNA: TGTGCCAGCAGTTACTTACGGGGACAGGGGGCTGTTCAGCCCCAGCATTTT. Translating gives CASSYLRGQGAVQPQHF. The chain couples TRBV6-2 or TRBV6-3 to TRBJ1-5; 12 nucleotides align to TRBD1. The CDR3 contains 17 residues. Trimming removed 1 base from V and 6 bases from J; junction bases left unmatched: 7. Germline CDR1 reads MNHEY; CDR2 reads SVGEGT.